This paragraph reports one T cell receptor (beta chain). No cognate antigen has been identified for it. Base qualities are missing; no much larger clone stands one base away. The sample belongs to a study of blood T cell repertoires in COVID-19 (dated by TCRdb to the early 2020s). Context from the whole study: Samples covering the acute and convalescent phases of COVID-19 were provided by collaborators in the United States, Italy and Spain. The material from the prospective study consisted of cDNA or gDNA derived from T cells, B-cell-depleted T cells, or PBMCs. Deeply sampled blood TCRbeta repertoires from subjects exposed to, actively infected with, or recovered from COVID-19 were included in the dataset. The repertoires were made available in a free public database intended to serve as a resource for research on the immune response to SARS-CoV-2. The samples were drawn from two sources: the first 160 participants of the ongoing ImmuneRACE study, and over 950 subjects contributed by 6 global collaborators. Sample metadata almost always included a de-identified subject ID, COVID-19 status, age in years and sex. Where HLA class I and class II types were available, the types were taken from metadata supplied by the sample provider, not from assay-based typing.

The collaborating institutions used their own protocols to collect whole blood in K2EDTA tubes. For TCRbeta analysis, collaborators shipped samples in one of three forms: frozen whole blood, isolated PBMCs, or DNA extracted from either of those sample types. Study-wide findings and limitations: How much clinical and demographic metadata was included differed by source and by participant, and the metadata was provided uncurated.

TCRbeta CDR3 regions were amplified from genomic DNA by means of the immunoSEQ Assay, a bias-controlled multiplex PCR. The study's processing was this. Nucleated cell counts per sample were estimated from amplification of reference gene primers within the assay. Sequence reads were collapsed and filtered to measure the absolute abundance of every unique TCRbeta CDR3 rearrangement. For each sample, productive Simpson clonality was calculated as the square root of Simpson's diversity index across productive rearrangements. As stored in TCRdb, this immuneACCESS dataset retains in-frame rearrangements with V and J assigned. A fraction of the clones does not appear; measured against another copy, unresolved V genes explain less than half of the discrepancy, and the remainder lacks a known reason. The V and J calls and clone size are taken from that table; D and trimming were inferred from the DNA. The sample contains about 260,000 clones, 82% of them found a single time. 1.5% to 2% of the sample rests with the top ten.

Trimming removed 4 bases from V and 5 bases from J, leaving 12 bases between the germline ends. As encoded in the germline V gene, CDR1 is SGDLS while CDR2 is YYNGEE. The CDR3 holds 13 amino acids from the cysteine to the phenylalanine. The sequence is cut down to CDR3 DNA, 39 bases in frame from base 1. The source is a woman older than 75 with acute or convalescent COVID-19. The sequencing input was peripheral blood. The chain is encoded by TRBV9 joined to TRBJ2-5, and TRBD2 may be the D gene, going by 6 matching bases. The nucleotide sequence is TGTGCCAGCAGCCCCGGGAGTGGGGAGACCCAGTACTTC. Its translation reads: CASSPGSGETQYF.